These 25 T cell receptor beta chains share one sample of origin, sequenced in a study of T cell responses to AZD1222 COVID-19 vaccine. TCRdb's table, derived via immunoSEQ multiplex PCR, lists solely in-frame clones and lacks some. The sample contains 100,000 to 150,000 clones, 88% of which appear only once. Sequencing was performed on peripheral blood, taken on day 0 of AZD1222 vaccination. All receptors derive from an adult in good health.

The rearrangement links TRBV29-1 to TRBJ1-3, with TRBD1 identical over 8 bases. Germline CDR1 and CDR2: SQVTM and ANQGSEA. V lost 6 bases, J lost 0 bases, and 4 bases stayed unmatched. The CDR3 is made up of 14 amino acids. For the CDR3, the DNA is TGCAGCGTCTGGACAGGGAGCTCTGGAAACACCATATATTTT. Encoded protein: CSVWTGSSGNTIYF.

The rearrangement joins TRBV29-1 to TRBJ1-1; D remains unclear. This CDR3 is 15 amino acids long. CDR1 is SQVTM, CDR2 ANQGSEA, per germline. V was clipped by 3 bases and J by 0 bases, with 14 bases between them. The CDR3 sequence: CSVDEALGMNTEAFF. CDR3 DNA sequence: TGCAGCGTTGACGAAGCTCTGGGCATGAACACTGAAGCTTTCTTT.

This chain joins TRBV28 and TRBJ2-7; D is ambiguous. The CDR3 length is 16 residues. V lost 6 bases and J lost 0, with 18 bases in between. Germline CDR1 and CDR2: MDHEN and SYDVKM. CDR3 DNA sequence: TGTGCCAGCAGCTCCCCCGCGGCAGCGAGCTCCTACGAGCAGTACTTC. Translating it yields CASSSPAAASSYEQYF.

There are a few counts of this clone. The V and J genes are TRBV19 and TRBJ1-1, with 7 bases that match TRBD1. This CDR3 is built from 14 residues. Germline V gene sequence: CDR1 LNHDA, CDR2 SQIVND (reference sequence). V dropped 6 bases and J dropped 4; count of bases not matched to a gene: 8. CDR3 loop: CASRSQGTGTEAFF. DNA of the CDR3: TGTGCCAGTAGATCACAGGGGACCGGCACTGAAGCTTTCTTT.

The chain has TRBV6-2 or TRBV6-3 and TRBJ1-1; 9 positions agree with TRBD1. In germline, CDR1 is MNHEY, CDR2 SVGEGT. V lost 5 bases to trimming and J lost 4 bases; unmatched junction nucleotides: 2. This CDR3 contains 13 residues. CDR3 bases: TGTGCCAGCAGTACGGGACAGGGCACTGAAGCTTTCTTT. Its protein is CASSTGQGTEAFF.

The gene calls are TRBV20-1 and TRBJ2-5; D is undetermined. V lost 3 bases to trimming and J lost 5 bases, with 13 bases between them. There are 13 residues in the CDR3. Germline CDR1 reads DFQATT; CDR2 reads SNEGSKA (reference sequence). CDR3 coding DNA: TGCAGTGCTAGTCCCCCAGTAAGGGAGACCCAGTACTTC. It encodes CSASPPVRETQYF.

The V and J genes are TRBV5-6 and TRBJ2-7; 8 positions agree with TRBD1. CDR1 and CDR2 from the germline V gene are SGHDT and YYEEEE. This CDR3 spans 16 amino acids. The trim removed 0 bases at V and 5 bases at J, leaving 10 bases unmatched. The CDR3 spells CASSLAGTGQGDEQYF. The CDR3 nucleotides are TGTGCCAGCAGCTTGGCCGGGACAGGCCAAGGGGACGAGCAGTACTTC.

The chain uses TRBV23-1 and TRBJ2-1; TRBD1 aligns across 8 bases. TRBV23-1 is an open reading frame whose function is uncertain. The CDR3 totals 20 residues. Trimming at V came to 0 bases and at J to 1 base, leaving 14 bases not matched to a gene. CDR3 region: CASSQSNQGAPTWSYNEQFF. CDR3 bases: TGCGCCAGCAGTCAATCGAACCAGGGGGCACCAACGTGGTCCTACAATGAGCAGTTCTTC.

The CDR3 sequence is CASTTSSTDTQYF. CDR3 sequence (DNA): TGTGCCAGCACCACTTCGAGCACAGATACGCAGTATTTT. The rearrangement joins TRBV9 to TRBJ2-3; no definite D call. Germline CDR1 SGDLS, CDR2 YYNGEE. CDR3 length equals 13 residues. V shed 6 bases and J shed 0 bases, with 8 bases lying between them.

V and J are TRBV5-6 and TRBJ1-4; D remains ambiguous. CDR1 is SGHDT and CDR2 is YYEEEE in the germline V gene. This CDR3 spans 12 amino acids. Between the trimmed V and J ends, which lost 4 bases and 6 bases, there was a span of 7 bases. CDR3 in amino acids: CASSARDEKLFF. CDR3 in DNA: TGTGCCAGCAGCGCGCGCGATGAAAAACTGTTTTTT.

The chain recombines TRBV6-5 with TRBJ1-2; D gene uncertain. Trimming cost V 2 bases and J 4 bases, with 11 bases left between them. The CDR3 is made up of 14 amino acids. Germline-derived CDR1 and CDR2 are MNHEY and SVGAGI. CDR3 amino acids: CASSYGEASYGYTF. The CDR3 nucleotides read TGTGCCAGCAGTTACGGGGAGGCAAGCTATGGCTACACCTTC.

The chain combines TRBV18 with TRBJ2-5; 7 nucleotides line up with TRBD1. Germline values: CDR1 KGHSH, CDR2 LQKENI. V dropped 3 bases and J dropped 2; count of bases not matched to a gene: 3. This CDR3 has 14 amino acids. The CDR3 loop reads CASSPPGQQETQYF. The DNA for the CDR3 is TGTGCCAGCTCACCTCCGGGACAGCAAGAGACCCAGTACTTC.

The chain combines TRBV9 with TRBJ1-4; D uncertain. The V and J ends lost 0 bases and 8 bases respectively, with 11 bases between them. The length of the CDR3 is 14 residues. Germline V gene sequence: CDR1 SGDLS, CDR2 YYNGEE. CDR3 coding DNA: TGTGCCAGCAGCGTAGGAGGGTTAGGGGAAAAACTGTTTTTT. Translated: CASSVGGLGEKLFF. Together with reference TRBV9 and TRBJ1-4, the CDR3 gives the full variable domain: DSGVTQTPKHLITATGQRVTLRCSPRSGDLSVYWYQQSLDQGLQFLIQYYNGEERAKGNILERFSAQQFPDLHSELNLSSLELGDSALYFCASSVGGLGEKLFFGSGTQLSVL.

The V gene is TRBV6-5, the J gene TRBJ2-5; D is undetermined. V was trimmed by 6 bases and J by 1 base, leaving 12 bases between them. Germline assignment: CDR1 MNHEY and CDR2 SVGAGI. There are 14 residues in the CDR3. CDR3 in amino acids: CASRATRIQETQYF. The CDR3 DNA reads as TGTGCCAGCAGGGCCACGAGGATCCAAGAGACCCAGTACTTC.

V is TRBV7-8 and J is TRBJ2-3; 9 positions agree with TRBD2. With V trimmed by 2 bases and J by 4 bases, 13 bases remained unmatched. CDR1 is SGHVS and CDR2 is FQNEAQ in the germline V gene. This CDR3 has 18 amino acids. As DNA, the CDR3 is TGTGCCAGCAGCTTAATCTTTGTGGGACTAGCCCCCGCAGATACGCAGTATTTT. This sequence encodes CASSLIFVGLAPADTQYF.

This clone was seen only once. CDR3 protein: CASSSQGATSQYF. In DNA form, the CDR3 reads TGTGCCAGCAGTTCACAGGGGGCGACTTCCCAGTACTTC. This chain links TRBV27 with TRBJ2-5; 9 positions agree with TRBD1. The CDR3 sequence is 13 residues long. From germline, CDR1 is MNHEY and CDR2 SMNVEV (reference sequence). V lost 4 bases, J lost 9 bases, and 6 bases stayed unmatched.

This chain joins TRBV9 and TRBJ2-2; D may be TRBD1 (6 bases). The CDR3 has 16 residues. Germline V gene sequence: CDR1 SGDLS, CDR2 YYNGEE. With 3 bases removed from V and 0 bases from J, the gap between germline ends came to 12 bases. The DNA for the CDR3 is TGTGCCAGCAGCGGTAGTGGACAGTCGAACACCGGGGAGCTGTTTTTT. Translation gives CASSGSGQSNTGELFF.

The table lists this clone with a count of one. J is TRBJ1-2 and V is TRBV2; D possibly corresponds to TRBD1 (5 bases). The V and J ends lost 4 bases and 4 bases respectively, with 13 bases between them. Germline V gene lookup returns CDR1 SNHLY and CDR2 FYNNEI. The CDR3 has 14 amino acids. Here the CDR3 DNA reads TGTGCCAGCAGTGTAGAGGGGCGCAGCTATGGCTACACCTTC. It codes for CASSVEGRSYGYTF.

This clone has only one observation. The chain carries TRBV24-1 and TRBJ2-5, with a possible D match to TRBD2 (6 bases). The V gene's germline CDR1 is KGHDR and CDR2 SFDVKD. Trimming took 0 bases from V and 5 from J, leaving 12 bases between them. CDR3 length: 15 amino acids. CDR3 loop: CATSDLPGLDETQYF. The CDR3 nucleotides are TGTGCCACCAGTGATTTGCCGGGACTCGATGAGACCCAGTACTTC.

The chain couples TRBV27 to TRBJ1-2; D remains ambiguous. The germline V and J ends were trimmed by 2 bases and 8 bases, with 12 bases remaining between them. This CDR3 is built from 13 residues. CDR1 is MNHEY and CDR2 is SMNVEV in the germline V gene (reference sequence). This CDR3 reads CASSLNIAWGYTF. CDR3 DNA: TGTGCCAGCAGTTTAAATATCGCCTGGGGCTACACCTTC.

V and J are TRBV5-1 and TRBJ2-3; TRBD1 or TRBD2 may be the D gene (5 bases each). V was cut by 7 bases and J by 4 bases, with 16 bases left in between. In germline, CDR1 is SGHRS, CDR2 YFSETQ. The CDR3 has 14 residues. The CDR3: CASAVGDGSDTQYF. The DNA for the CDR3 is TGCGCCAGCGCCGTCGGGGACGGCTCAGATACGCAGTATTTT.

J is TRBJ2-1 and V is TRBV5-1, with D possibly being TRBD1 (6 bases). V was shortened by 0 bases and J by 3 bases, with 10 bases between the two germline ends. The CDR3 is 15 residues long. The germline V gene has CDR1 SGHRS and CDR2 YFSETQ. CDR3 coding DNA: TGCGCCAGCAGCTTGGGAGGGGGTATCTACAATGAGCAGTTCTTC. Residues: CASSLGGGIYNEQFF.

This chain links TRBV6-2 or TRBV6-3 with TRBJ2-6; D not resolved. The CDR3 spans 16 residues. Germline values: CDR1 MNHEY, CDR2 SVGEGT. V was cut by 4 bases and J by 5 bases, with 15 bases left in between. CDR3: CASSFSTLGWANVLTF. DNA of the CDR3: TGTGCCAGCAGTTTTTCAACTCTCGGTTGGGCCAACGTCCTGACTTTC.

The chain is built from TRBV19 and TRBJ1-6; the D is unclear. Trimming left V 6 bases short and J 9 bases short, with 15 bases between. The CDR3 is made up of 14 amino acids. CDR1 is LNHDA, CDR2 SQIVND, per germline (reference sequence). The CDR3 nucleotides read TGTGCCAGTAGGCCCGGGAGGGCGTCTTCACCCCTCCACTTT. As protein: CASRPGRASSPLHF.

The chain combines TRBV27 with TRBJ1-2, with D perhaps matching TRBD1 (6 bases). This CDR3 comprises 17 residues. Per germline, CDR1 MNHEY and CDR2 SMNVEV (reference sequence). V was cut by 1 base and J by 2 bases, with 17 bases left in between. The chain's CDR3 is CASSLWSPSRGNYGYTF. The CDR3 DNA reads TGTGCCAGCAGTTTATGGTCACCGTCCAGGGGAAACTATGGCTACACCTTC.